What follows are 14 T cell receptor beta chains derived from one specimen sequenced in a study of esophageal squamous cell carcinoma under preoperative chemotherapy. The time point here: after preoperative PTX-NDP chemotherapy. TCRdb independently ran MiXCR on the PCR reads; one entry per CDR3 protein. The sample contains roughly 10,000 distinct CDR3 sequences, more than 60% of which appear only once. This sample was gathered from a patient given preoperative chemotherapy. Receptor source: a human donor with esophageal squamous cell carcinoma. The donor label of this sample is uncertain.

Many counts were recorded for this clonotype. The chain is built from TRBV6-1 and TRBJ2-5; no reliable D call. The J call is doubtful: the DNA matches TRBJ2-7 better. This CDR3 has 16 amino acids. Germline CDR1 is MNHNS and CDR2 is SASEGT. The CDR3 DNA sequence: TGTGCCAGCAGTGAAGCGCTGCTCTCCGGGCCCTACGAGCAGTACTTC. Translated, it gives CASSEALLSGPYEQYF.

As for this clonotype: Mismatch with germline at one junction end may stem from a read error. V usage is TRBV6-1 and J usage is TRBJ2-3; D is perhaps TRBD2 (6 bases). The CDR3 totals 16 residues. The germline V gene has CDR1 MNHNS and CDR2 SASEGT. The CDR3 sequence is CASREFGGCSKNTQYF. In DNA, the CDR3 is TGTGCCAGCCGCGAATTTGGGGGGTGCTCCAAAAATACGCAGTATTTC.

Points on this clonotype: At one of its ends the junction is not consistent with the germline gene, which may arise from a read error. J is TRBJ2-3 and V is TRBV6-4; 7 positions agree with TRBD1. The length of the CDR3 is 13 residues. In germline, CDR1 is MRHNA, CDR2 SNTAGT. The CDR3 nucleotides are TGTGCCAGCAGTGACTCTGGGACAGATACGCTGTATTTC. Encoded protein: CASSDSGTDTLYF.

The chain's CDR3 is CASSLAGQGDGYTF. In nucleotides, the CDR3 is TGCGCCAGCAGCTTGGCGGGACAGGGAGATGGCTACACCTTC. The chain joins TRBV5-1 to TRBJ1-2; 9 positions agree with TRBD1. The CDR3 loop spans 14 amino acids. Trimming removed 0 bases from V and 6 bases from J; junction bases left unmatched: 3. Germline V CDR1 and CDR2: SGHRS, YFSETQ.

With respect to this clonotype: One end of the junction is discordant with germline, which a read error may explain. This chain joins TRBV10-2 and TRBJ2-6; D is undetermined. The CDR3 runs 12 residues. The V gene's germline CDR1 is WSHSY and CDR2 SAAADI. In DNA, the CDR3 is TGCGCCAGCAGTGAGAATGGAGTTGAGCTGTTTTTC. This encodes CASSENGVELFF.

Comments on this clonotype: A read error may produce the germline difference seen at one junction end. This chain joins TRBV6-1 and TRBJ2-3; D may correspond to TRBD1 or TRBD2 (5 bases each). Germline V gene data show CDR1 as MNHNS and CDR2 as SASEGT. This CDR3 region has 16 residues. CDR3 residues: CASSGFGGSYTETQYF. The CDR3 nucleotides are TGTGCCAGCAGTGGGTTTGGGGGAAGCTACACAGAGACGCAGTATTTT.

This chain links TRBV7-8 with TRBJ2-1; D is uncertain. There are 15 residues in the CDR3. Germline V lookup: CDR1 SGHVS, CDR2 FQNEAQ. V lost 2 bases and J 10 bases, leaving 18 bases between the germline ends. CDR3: CASSLRFGPRYEQFF. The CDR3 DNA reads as TGTGCCAGCAGCTTAAGGTTCGGGCCTCGCTACGAGCAGTTCTTC.

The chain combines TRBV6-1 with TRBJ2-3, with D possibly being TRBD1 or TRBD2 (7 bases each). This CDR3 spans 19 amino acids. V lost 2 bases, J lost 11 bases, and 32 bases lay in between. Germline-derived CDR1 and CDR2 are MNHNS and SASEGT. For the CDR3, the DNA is TGTGCCAGCAGTGAAAGGGGACGAGCGGGACAGTTATTCCCAGCTGAGCAGTATTTT. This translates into CASSERGRAGQLFPAEQYF.

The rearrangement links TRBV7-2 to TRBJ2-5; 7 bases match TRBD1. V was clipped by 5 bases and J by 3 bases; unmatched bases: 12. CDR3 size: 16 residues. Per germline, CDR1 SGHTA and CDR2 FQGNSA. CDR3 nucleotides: TGTGCCAGCAGCCGGTGGACGATCGGGACAGAAGAGACCCAGTACTTC. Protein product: CASSRWTIGTEETQYF.

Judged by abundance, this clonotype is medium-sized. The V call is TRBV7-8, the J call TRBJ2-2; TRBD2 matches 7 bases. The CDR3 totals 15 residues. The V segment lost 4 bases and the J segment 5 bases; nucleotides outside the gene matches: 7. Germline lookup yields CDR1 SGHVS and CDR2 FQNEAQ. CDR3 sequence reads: CASSSGGPRTGELFF. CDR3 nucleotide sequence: TGTGCCAGCAGCTCGGGGGGACCCAGGACCGGGGAGCTGTTTTTT.

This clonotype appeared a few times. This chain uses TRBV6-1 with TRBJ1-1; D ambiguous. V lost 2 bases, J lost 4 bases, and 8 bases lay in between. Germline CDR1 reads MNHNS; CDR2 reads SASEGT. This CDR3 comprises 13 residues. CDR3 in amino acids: CASSENLGTEAFF. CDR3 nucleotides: TGTGCCAGCAGTGAAAACCTGGGCACTGAAGCTTTCTTT.

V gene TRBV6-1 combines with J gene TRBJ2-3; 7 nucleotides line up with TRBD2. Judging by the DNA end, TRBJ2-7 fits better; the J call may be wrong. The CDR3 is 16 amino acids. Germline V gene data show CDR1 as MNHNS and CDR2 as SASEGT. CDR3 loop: CASSEAGGRAKDTQYF. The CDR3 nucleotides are TGTGCCAGCAGTGAAGCGGGGGGGAGGGCCAAAGATACGCAGTACTTC.

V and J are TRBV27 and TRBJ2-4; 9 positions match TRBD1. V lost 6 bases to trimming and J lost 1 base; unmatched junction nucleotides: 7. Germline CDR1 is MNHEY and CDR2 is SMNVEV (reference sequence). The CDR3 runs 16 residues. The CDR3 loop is CASRGTGGGAKNIQYF. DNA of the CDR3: TGTGCCAGCAGGGGCACAGGGGGCGGTGCCAAAAACATTCAGTACTTC.

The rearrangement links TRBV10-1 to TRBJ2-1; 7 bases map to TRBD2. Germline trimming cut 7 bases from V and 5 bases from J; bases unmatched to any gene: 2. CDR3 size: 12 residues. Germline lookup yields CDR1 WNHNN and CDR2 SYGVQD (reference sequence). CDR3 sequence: CASKGGNNEQFF. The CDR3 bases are TGCGCCAGCAAGGGAGGGAACAATGAGCAGTTCTTC.